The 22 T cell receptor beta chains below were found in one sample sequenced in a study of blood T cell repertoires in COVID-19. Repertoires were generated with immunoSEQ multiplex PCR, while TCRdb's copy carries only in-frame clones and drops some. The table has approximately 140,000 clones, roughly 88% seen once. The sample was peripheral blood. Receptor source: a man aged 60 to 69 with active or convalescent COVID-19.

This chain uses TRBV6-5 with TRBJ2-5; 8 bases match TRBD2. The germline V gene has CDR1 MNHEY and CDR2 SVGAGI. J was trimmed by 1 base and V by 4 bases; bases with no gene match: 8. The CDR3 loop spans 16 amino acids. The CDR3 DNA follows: TGTGCCAGCAGTTGGTCATGGCGGGGGGCCCAAGAGACCCAGTACTTC. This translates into CASSWSWRGAQETQYF.

CDR3 region: CASSVAGYRVTDTQYF. CDR3 bases: TGTGCCAGCAGCGTAGCCGGCTATCGGGTTACAGATACGCAGTATTTT. The V and J genes are TRBV9 and TRBJ2-3, with D uncertain. V gave up 0 bases and J gave up 3 bases, with 14 bases separating them. The length of the CDR3 is 16 residues. Germline CDR1 and CDR2: SGDLS and YYNGEE.

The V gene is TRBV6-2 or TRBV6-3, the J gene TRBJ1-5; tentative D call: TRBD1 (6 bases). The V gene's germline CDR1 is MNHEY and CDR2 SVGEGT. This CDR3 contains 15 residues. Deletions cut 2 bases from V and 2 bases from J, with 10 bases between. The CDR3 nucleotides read TGTGCCAGCAGTTACCTCCGACAGGGCAATCAGCCCCAGCATTTT. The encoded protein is CASSYLRQGNQPQHF.

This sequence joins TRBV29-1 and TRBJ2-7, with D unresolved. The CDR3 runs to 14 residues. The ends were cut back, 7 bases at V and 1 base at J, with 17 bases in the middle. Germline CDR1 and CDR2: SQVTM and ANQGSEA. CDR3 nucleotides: TGCAGCGCCCGATTGGGTGAGACATCCTACGAGCAGTACTTC. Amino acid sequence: CSARLGETSYEQYF.

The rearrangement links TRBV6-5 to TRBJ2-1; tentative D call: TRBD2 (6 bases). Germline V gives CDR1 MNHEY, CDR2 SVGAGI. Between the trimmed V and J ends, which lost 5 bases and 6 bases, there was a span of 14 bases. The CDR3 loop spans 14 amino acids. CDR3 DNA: TGTGCCAGCAGTAGTGGGGGGTCTCTCAATGAGCAGTTCTTC. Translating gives CASSSGGSLNEQFF.

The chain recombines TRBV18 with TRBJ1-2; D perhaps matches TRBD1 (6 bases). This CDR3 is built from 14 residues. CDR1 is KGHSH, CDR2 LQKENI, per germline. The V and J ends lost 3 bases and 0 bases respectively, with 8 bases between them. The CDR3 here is CASSPTGSNYGYTF. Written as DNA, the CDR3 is TGTGCCAGCTCACCGACAGGTTCTAACTATGGCTACACCTTC.

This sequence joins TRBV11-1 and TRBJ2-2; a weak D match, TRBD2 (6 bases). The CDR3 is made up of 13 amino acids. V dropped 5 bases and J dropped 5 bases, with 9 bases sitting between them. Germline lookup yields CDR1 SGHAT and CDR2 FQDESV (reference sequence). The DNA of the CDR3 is TGTGCCAGCAGCCGCGGGACTACCGGGGAGCTGTTTTTT. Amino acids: CASSRGTTGELFF. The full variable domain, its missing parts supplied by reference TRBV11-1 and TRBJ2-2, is EAEVAQSPRYKITEKSQAVAFWCDPISGHATLYWYRQILGQGPELLVQFQDESVVDDSQLPKDRFSAERLKGVDSTLKIQPAELGDSAMYLCASSRGTTGELFFGEGSRLTVL.

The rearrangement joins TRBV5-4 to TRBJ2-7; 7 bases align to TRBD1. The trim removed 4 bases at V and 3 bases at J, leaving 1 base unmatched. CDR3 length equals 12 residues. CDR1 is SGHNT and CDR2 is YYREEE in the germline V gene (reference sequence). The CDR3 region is CASSRDSYEQYF. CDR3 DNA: TGTGCCAGCAGCCGGGACAGCTACGAGCAGTACTTC.

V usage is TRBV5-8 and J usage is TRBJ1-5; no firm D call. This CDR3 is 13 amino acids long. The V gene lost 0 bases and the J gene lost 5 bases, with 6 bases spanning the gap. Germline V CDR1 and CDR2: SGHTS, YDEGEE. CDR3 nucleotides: TGTGCCAGCAGCTTGGGTGAGGATCAGCCCCAGCATTTT. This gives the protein CASSLGEDQPQHF. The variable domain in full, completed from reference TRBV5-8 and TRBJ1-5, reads EAGVTQSPTHLIKTRGQQATLRCSPISGHTSVYWYQQALGLGLQFLLWYDEGEERNRGNFPPRFSGRQFPNYSSELNVNALELEDSALYLCASSLGEDQPQHFGDGTRLSIL.

CDR3 nucleotide sequence: TGTGCCAGCAGCCCCCCGGGGGGACTACTTGGCTACACCTTC. Encoded protein: CASSPPGGLLGYTF. This chain connects TRBV28 to TRBJ1-2; perhaps TRBD1 as D (5 bases). Germline CDR1 and CDR2: MDHEN and SYDVKM. This CDR3 has 14 amino acids. Trimming pared 6 bases from V and 7 bases from J, leaving 18 bases between.

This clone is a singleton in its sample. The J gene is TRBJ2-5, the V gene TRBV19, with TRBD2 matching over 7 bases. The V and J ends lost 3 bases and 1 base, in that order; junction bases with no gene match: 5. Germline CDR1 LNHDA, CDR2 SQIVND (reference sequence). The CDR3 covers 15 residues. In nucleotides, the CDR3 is TGTGCCAGTAGTATGGAGGGACTATCCCAAGAGACCCAGTACTTC. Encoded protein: CASSMEGLSQETQYF. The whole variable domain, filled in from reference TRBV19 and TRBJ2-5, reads DGGITQSPKYLFRKEGQNVTLSCEQNLNHDAMYWYRQDPGQGLRLIYYSQIVNDFQKGDIAEGYSVSREKKESFPLTVTSAQKNPTAFYLCASSMEGLSQETQYFGPGTRLLVL.

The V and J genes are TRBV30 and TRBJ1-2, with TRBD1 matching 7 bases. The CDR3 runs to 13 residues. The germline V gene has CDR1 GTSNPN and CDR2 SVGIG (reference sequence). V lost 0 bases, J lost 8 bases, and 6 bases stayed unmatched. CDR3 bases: TGTGCCTGGAGTGTGACAGGGCTTGGCGGCTACACCTTC. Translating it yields CAWSVTGLGGYTF.

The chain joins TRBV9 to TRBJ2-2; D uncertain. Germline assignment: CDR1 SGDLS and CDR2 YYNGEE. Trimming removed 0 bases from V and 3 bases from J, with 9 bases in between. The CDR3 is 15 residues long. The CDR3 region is CASSVVPADTGELFF. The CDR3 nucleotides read TGTGCCAGCAGCGTAGTCCCTGCGGACACCGGGGAGCTGTTTTTT.

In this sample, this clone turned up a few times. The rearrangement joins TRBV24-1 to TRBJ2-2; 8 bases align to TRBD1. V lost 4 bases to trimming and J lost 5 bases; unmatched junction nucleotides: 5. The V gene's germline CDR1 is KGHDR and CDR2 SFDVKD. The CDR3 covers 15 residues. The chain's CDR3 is CATSEAGGFTGELFF. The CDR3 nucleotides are TGTGCCACCAGTGAGGCAGGGGGCTTTACCGGGGAGCTGTTTTTT.

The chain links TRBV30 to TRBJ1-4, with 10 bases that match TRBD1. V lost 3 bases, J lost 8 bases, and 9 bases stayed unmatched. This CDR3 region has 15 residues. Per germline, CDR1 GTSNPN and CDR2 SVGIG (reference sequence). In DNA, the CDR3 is TGTGCCTGGAGATTGCCGGGACAGGGGAAAGAAAAACTGTTTTTT. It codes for CAWRLPGQGKEKLFF.

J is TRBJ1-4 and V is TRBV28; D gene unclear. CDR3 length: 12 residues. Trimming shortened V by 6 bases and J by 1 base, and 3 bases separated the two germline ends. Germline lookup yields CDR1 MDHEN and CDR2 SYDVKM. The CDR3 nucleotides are TGTGCCAGCAGGAGAACTAATGAAAAACTGTTTTTT. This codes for CASRRTNEKLFF.

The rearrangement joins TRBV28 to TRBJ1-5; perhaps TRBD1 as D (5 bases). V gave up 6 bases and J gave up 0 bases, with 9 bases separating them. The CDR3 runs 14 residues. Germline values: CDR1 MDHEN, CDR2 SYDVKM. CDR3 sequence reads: CASSRGGSNQPQHF. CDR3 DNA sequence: TGTGCCAGCAGCCGCGGGGGTAGCAATCAGCCCCAGCATTTT.

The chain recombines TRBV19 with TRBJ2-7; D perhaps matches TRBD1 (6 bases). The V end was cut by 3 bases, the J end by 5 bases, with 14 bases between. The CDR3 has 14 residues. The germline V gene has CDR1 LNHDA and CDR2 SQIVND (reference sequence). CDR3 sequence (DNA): TGTGCCAGTAGTATTTTTTGGGACAACGACGAGCAGTACTTC. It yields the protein CASSIFWDNDEQYF.

The CDR3 loop is CATSDFRDNEQFF. CDR3 DNA sequence: TGTGCCACCAGTGATTTCAGGGACAATGAGCAGTTCTTC. The V call is TRBV24-1, the J call TRBJ2-1; possibly TRBD1 for D (5 bases). The germline V and J ends were trimmed by 1 base and 5 bases, with 5 bases remaining between them. This CDR3 is 13 amino acids long. CDR1 is KGHDR, CDR2 SFDVKD, per germline.

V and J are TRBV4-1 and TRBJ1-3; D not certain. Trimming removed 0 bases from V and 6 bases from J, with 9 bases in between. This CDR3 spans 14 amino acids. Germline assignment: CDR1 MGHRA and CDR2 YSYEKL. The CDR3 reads CASSQDAALNTIYF. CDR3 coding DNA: TGCGCCAGCAGCCAAGACGCTGCACTAAACACCATATATTTT.

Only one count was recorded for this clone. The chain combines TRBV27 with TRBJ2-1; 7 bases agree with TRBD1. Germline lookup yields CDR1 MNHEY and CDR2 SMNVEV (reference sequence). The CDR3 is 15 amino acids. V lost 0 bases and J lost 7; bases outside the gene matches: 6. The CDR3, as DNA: TGTGCCAGCAGTTTATCGTTCCCGACAGGGAATGAGCAGTTCTTC. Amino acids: CASSLSFPTGNEQFF.

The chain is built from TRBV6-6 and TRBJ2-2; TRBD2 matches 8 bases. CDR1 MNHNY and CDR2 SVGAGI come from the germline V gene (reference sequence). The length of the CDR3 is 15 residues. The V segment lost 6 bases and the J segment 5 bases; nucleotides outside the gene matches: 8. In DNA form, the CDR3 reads TGTGCCAGCAGCCAAAGCGGGAGAGGAACCGGGGAGCTGTTTTTT. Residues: CASSQSGRGTGELFF.